The entry below describes one T cell receptor (beta chain). In its sample, this clone was seen once. Its antigen specificity is not known. Per-nucleotide qualities are absent, and no much larger clonotype sits a single base away. The junction shows trimming of 7 bases on V and 3 bases on J, and the gene matches do not reach 7 bases of it. The germline V gene specifies SGHRS as CDR1 and YFSETQ as CDR2. The CDR3, cysteine through phenylalanine, is 15 amino acids long. Just the 45-base CDR3 DNA is kept, in frame starting at base 1. This specimen belongs to a study of T cell changes during pregnancy in multiple sclerosis (dated by TCRdb to about 2019). For the wider study: The study looked at changes in the T cell repertoire across pregnancy in women with multiple sclerosis.

Library method: the immunoSEQ multiplex PCR assay. Held by TCRdb, this immuneACCESS table contains in-frame sequences only and omits some clones. Under half of the omission traces to an unresolved V gene where checked; the cause of the rest is unknown. The sample table shows roughly 100,000 clones, and about 90% are seen once. Less than 2% of the sample rests with the top ten. Rearrangement joined TRBV5-1 to TRBJ2-1, with 10 bases matching TRBD2. The clonotype was recovered from a female donor with multiple sclerosis, enrolled in a pregnancy study. The sequencing here drew on peripheral blood, taken after pregnancy. This receptor has the CDR3 CASRTSGTSYNEQFF. At the DNA level, the sequence is TGCGCCAGCCGAACTAGCGGGACGAGCTACAATGAGCAGTTCTTC. Outside the CDR3, residues come from the reference TRBV5-1 and TRBJ2-1 proteins, so the full variable domain is: KAGVTQTPRYLIKTRGQQVTLSCSPISGHRSVSWYQQTPGQGLQFLFEYFSETQRNKGNFPGRFSGRQFSNSRSEMNVSTLELGDSALYLCASRTSGTSYNEQFFGPGTRLTVL.